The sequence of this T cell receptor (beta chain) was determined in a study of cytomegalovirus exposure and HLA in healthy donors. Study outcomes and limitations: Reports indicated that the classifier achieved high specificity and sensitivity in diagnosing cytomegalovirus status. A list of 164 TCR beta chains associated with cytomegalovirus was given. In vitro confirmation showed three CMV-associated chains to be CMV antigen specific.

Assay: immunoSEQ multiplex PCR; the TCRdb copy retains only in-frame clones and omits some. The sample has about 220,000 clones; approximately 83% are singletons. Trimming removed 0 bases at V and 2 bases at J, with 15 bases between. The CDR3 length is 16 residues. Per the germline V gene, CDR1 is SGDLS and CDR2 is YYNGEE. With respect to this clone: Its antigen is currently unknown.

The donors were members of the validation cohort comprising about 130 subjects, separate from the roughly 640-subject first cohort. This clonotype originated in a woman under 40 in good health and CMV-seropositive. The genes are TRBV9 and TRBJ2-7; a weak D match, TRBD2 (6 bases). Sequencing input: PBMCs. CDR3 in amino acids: CASSVAGGGMTYEQYF. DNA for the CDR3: TGTGCCAGCAGCGTAGCGGGCGGCGGGATGACCTACGAGCAGTACTTC.